These 22 T cell receptor beta chains share one sample of origin, sequenced in a study of graft-versus-host responses after intestinal transplantation. These receptors have no known antigen. Some clones are missing from TCRdb's copy, which holds only in-frame ones; the method was immunoSEQ multiplex PCR. This table holds about 120,000 clones, around nine tenths found once. Material: unstimulated CD4+ T cells sorted from spleen or lymph node cells, obtained before transplant. These receptor sequences come from a human donor who was the organ donor for an intestinal transplant.

The chain carries TRBV7-2 and TRBJ2-3; no firm D call. CDR1 is SGHTA and CDR2 is FQGNSA in the germline V gene. This CDR3 is built from 18 residues. Trimming stripped 0 bases from V and 0 bases from J, with 16 bases between. Here the CDR3 DNA reads TGTGCCAGCAGCTTAGCGAGAGGCCACCCCACTAGCACAGATACGCAGTATTTT. Translation: CASSLARGHPTSTDTQYF. Full variable domain (rest looked up from reference TRBV7-2 and TRBJ2-3): GAGVSQSPSNKVTEKGKDVELRCDPISGHTALYWYRQSLGQGLEFLIYFQGNSAPDKSGLPSDRFSAERTGGSVSTLTIQRTQQEDSAVYLCASSLARGHPTSTDTQYFGPGTRLTVL.

The chain links TRBV5-1 to TRBJ2-5, with 9 bases aligning to TRBD1. CDR1 is SGHRS and CDR2 is YFSETQ in the germline V gene. The CDR3 runs to 12 residues. Trimming removed 7 bases from V and 4 bases from J; junction bases left unmatched: 2. CDR3 loop: CASYRGRETQYF. The CDR3 DNA sequence: TGCGCCAGCTACAGGGGGCGAGAGACCCAGTACTTC.

This chain joins TRBV10-1 and TRBJ2-1; TRBD2 matches at 8 bases. Looked up from germline, CDR1 is WNHNN and CDR2 is SYGVQD (reference sequence). There are 18 residues in the CDR3. Trimming at V came to 4 bases and at J to 10 bases, leaving 21 bases not matched to a gene. This CDR3 reads CASSADDYPGLGPSEQFF. The CDR3 bases are TGCGCCAGCAGTGCCGACGACTACCCGGGACTAGGACCCTCCGAGCAGTTCTTC.

The chain is built from TRBV6-5 and TRBJ1-4; tentatively, D is TRBD1 (6 bases). CDR3 length: 14 amino acids. Germline V gives CDR1 MNHEY, CDR2 SVGAGI. Trimming cost V 5 bases and J 5 bases, with 12 bases left between them. CDR3 nucleotide sequence: TGTGCCAGCAGTGAACGGACAGACAATGAAAAACTGTTTTTT. Protein sequence: CASSERTDNEKLFF.

CDR3 sequence: CASSGGSNTGELFF. The DNA for the CDR3 is TGTGCCAGCAGCGGCGGGTCGAACACCGGGGAGCTGTTTTTT. This chain links TRBV11-2 with TRBJ2-2, with D possibly TRBD2 on 5 matching bases. CDR3 length: 14 amino acids. In germline, CDR1 is SGHAT, CDR2 FQNNGV. Trimming took off 5 bases at V and 0 bases at J, with 7 bases between the two ends.

The CDR3 nucleotides read TGTGCTAGTGGTTCCCGCCGTAACGCGGGAGCCTCGGGGGGCTTGTTTTCCGGGGAGCTGTTTTTT. Translation: CASGSRRNAGASGGLFSGELFF. The chain is built from TRBV12-5 and TRBJ2-2, with D maybe TRBD2 (7 bases). With 4 bases removed from V and 6 bases from J, the gap between germline ends came to 36 bases. CDR3 size: 22 residues. The germline V gene has CDR1 LGHNT and CDR2 FRNRAP.

The V and J genes are TRBV4-1 and TRBJ2-4; 14 nucleotides align to TRBD2. The CDR3 extends over 20 amino acids. The V gene end was trimmed by 6 bases and the J gene end by 6 bases; junction bases not matched to a gene: 19. Germline loops: CDR1 MGHRA, CDR2 YSYEKL. The CDR3 is CASRPAGLTSGRAVVNIQYF. The CDR3 DNA reads TGCGCCAGCAGGCCAGCAGGGTTGACTAGCGGGAGGGCCGTGGTAAACATTCAGTACTTC.

V usage is TRBV7-2 and J usage is TRBJ2-3; D may match TRBD1 or TRBD2 (6 bases each). Germline CDR1 is SGHTA and CDR2 is FQGNSA. The CDR3 covers 16 residues. The germline V and J ends were trimmed by 2 bases and 8 bases, with 20 bases remaining between them. CDR3 in amino acids: CASSLILSGPRGTQYF. The CDR3 DNA is TGTGCCAGCAGCTTAATTCTGAGCGGGCCCAGGGGTACGCAGTATTTT. The full variable domain, its missing parts supplied by reference TRBV7-2 and TRBJ2-3, is GAGVSQSPSNKVTEKGKDVELRCDPISGHTALYWYRQSLGQGLEFLIYFQGNSAPDKSGLPSDRFSAERTGGSVSTLTIQRTQQEDSAVYLCASSLILSGPRGTQYFGPGTRLTVL.

The CDR3 protein is CASSERGITEAFF. The CDR3 DNA is TGTGCCAGCAGTGAAAGGGGGATCACTGAAGCTTTCTTT. V is TRBV2 and J is TRBJ1-1; TRBD1 is a possible D gene (6 bases). CDR1 is SNHLY and CDR2 is FYNNEI in the germline V gene. Trimming cost V 2 bases and J 4 bases, with 8 bases left between them. The length of the CDR3 is 13 residues.

This clone came up once. J is TRBJ2-3 and V is TRBV7-8; TRBD2 matches 10 bases. V dropped 0 bases and J dropped 5; count of bases not matched to a gene: 5. The CDR3 is 16 amino acids. Germline CDR1 reads SGHVS; CDR2 reads FQNEAQ. The CDR3 coding sequence is TGTGCCAGCAGCTTAGCGCTAGCGGGAGCGGTAGATACGCAGTATTTT. It is translated as CASSLALAGAVDTQYF.

The chain employs TRBV16 and TRBJ1-6, with D possibly being TRBD1 (6 bases). V lost 0 bases and J 10 bases, leaving 13 bases between the germline ends. This CDR3 is 15 amino acids long. Looked up from germline, CDR1 is KGHSY and CDR2 is FQNENV. CDR3 loop: CASSQSRQGSSPLHF. CDR3 DNA: TGTGCCAGCAGCCAATCGCGGCAGGGGAGCTCACCCCTCCACTTT.

The chain couples TRBV5-1 to TRBJ2-3; the D gene is possibly TRBD1 (5 bases). The CDR3 has 13 residues. Trimming cost V 5 bases and J 2 bases, with 9 bases left between them. CDR1 is SGHRS and CDR2 is YFSETQ in the germline V gene. The CDR3 loop is CASRSGITDTQYF. CDR3 nucleotides: TGCGCCAGCAGATCAGGGATCACAGATACGCAGTATTTT.

As concerns this clone: In the same sample, other DNA sequences code for this CDR3. The chain links TRBV18 to TRBJ1-1; a possible D gene is TRBD1 (5 bases). Per germline, CDR1 KGHSH and CDR2 LQKENI. The germline V and J ends were trimmed by 6 bases and 2 bases, with 10 bases remaining between them. The CDR3 has 13 amino acids. CDR3 loop: CASSADRNTEAFF. The DNA of the CDR3 is TGTGCCAGCTCGGCCGACAGAAACACTGAAGCTTTCTTT.

V and J are TRBV6-1 and TRBJ2-3; 9 positions agree with TRBD1. V was clipped by 3 bases and J by 5 bases; unmatched bases: 12. The germline V gene encodes CDR1 MNHNS and CDR2 SASEGT. The CDR3 spans 17 residues. CDR3 sequence (DNA): TGTGCCAGCAGTGATGGAGACGGGGACAGGGCGAAAGATACGCAGTATTTT. Its translation: CASSDGDGDRAKDTQYF.

This chain links TRBV7-9 with TRBJ2-1; no clear D gene. Trimming took off 5 bases at V and 2 bases at J, with 13 bases between the two ends. There are 15 residues in the CDR3. Germline assignment: CDR1 SEHNR and CDR2 FQNEAQ (reference sequence). CDR3 sequence (DNA): TGTGCCAGCAGCCACAGCGCACCAGCCTACAATGAGCAGTTCTTC. Protein product: CASSHSAPAYNEQFF.

The chain uses TRBV6-6 and TRBJ1-1; D unresolved. Trimming removed 7 bases at V and 1 base at J, with 7 bases between. This CDR3 contains 12 residues. Germline values: CDR1 MNHNY, CDR2 SVGAGI (reference sequence). CDR3 sequence: CASTQANTEAFF. CDR3 coding DNA: TGTGCCAGCACACAAGCGAACACTGAAGCTTTCTTT.

This clone was recorded once. The J gene is TRBJ1-1, the V gene TRBV19; D uncertain. Trimming took 1 base from V and 4 from J, leaving 10 bases between them. CDR1 is LNHDA, CDR2 SQIVND, per germline (reference sequence). CDR3 length: 14 amino acids. The CDR3 here is CASSIGGLFTEAFF. The CDR3 nucleotides read TGTGCCAGTAGTATAGGGGGATTATTCACTGAAGCTTTCTTT.

The chain combines TRBV19 with TRBJ2-3, with D uncertain. V dropped 7 bases and J dropped 2 bases, with 13 bases sitting between them. CDR3 size: 14 residues. CDR1 and CDR2 (germline): LNHDA, SQIVND (reference sequence). CDR3 region: CASKRVVITDTQYF. The CDR3 nucleotides read TGTGCCAGTAAAAGGGTCGTAATCACAGATACGCAGTATTTT.

The chain is built from TRBV27 and TRBJ1-5; 7 bases are shared with TRBD1. The germline CDR1 and CDR2 sequences are MNHEY and SMNVEV (reference sequence). CDR3 length: 13 residues. The trim removed 6 bases at V and 4 bases at J, leaving 3 bases unmatched. CDR3 DNA: TGTGCCAGCAGCGCGACAGGGAATCAGCCCCAGCATTTT. It specifies CASSATGNQPQHF.

Only one count was recorded for this clone. V usage is TRBV6-6 and J usage is TRBJ2-2; the D is unclear. Germline lookup yields CDR1 MNHNY and CDR2 SVGAGI (reference sequence). The CDR3 sequence is 12 residues long. V was clipped by 7 bases and J by 7 bases, with 10 bases between them. CDR3 residues: CASKSNVGELFF. The CDR3 DNA sequence: TGTGCCAGCAAAAGCAATGTCGGGGAGCTGTTTTTT.

This clone was recorded once. The V gene is TRBV28, the J gene TRBJ2-3, with D possibly being TRBD1 (6 bases). The CDR3 is 14 amino acids. Germline CDR1 MDHEN, CDR2 SYDVKM. V lost 5 bases to trimming and J lost 0 bases, with 9 bases between them. DNA of the CDR3: TGTGCCAGCAGTCTCGGACAGAGCACAGATACGCAGTATTTT. Its protein is CASSLGQSTDTQYF.

The genes are TRBV6-5 and TRBJ2-7, with D perhaps assigned TRBD1 or TRBD2 (7 bases each). Per the germline V gene, CDR1 is MNHEY and CDR2 is SVGAGI. The CDR3 extends over 14 amino acids. Trimming removed 8 bases at V and 1 base at J, with 15 bases between. CDR3 sequence (DNA): TGTGCCAGCGGCCCCAGGGGGGGGTCCTACGAGCAGTACTTC. As protein: CASGPRGGSYEQYF.